Listed here are 23 T cell receptor delta chains from one sample, sequenced in a study of gamma-delta T cells after stem cell transplantation. TCRdb re-called clones from the RT-PCR reads using CATT. This sample yields roughly 1,400 delta-chain clones, of which roughly 1.6% are seen a single time; under 50% belongs to the top ten. Sequenced: gamma-delta T cells. These receptors were obtained from a human donor. It is not recorded whose cells these are; they may come from a transplant donor.

This clone was detected a few times. The protein TCRdb gives is from a much larger clone and does not agree with this DNA's translation at residue 15, likely a read error; the protein shown here comes from the DNA. The rearrangement links TRDV2 to TRDJ3, with 7 bases that match TRDD3. Germline CDR1 GEAIGNYY, CDR2 EKD. The CDR3 is made up of 17 amino acids. The CDR3 sequence: CACDTVGETWDTRQVFF. CDR3 bases: TGTGCCTGTGACACCGTGGGGGAGACCTGGGACACCCGACAGGTGTTTTTC.

With regard to this clone: The TCRdb record carries a much larger clone's protein, which differs from this DNA's translation at residue 11; a read error is the likely cause, and the protein listed here is the DNA translation. The V call is TRDV3, the J call TRDJ1; TRDD3 matches 12 bases. The germline V gene encodes CDR1 TVYSNPD and CDR2 GDNSRS (reference sequence). Trimming took 3 bases from V and 0 from J; bases not matched to a gene: 17. The CDR3 length is 19 residues. The CDR3 nucleotides are TGTGCCTTCCCTAAGCTGTACTGGGGGATACCCCCGTACACCGATAAACTCATCTTT. Translation: CAFPKLYWGIPPYTDKLIF.

In the case of this clone: The TCRdb record carries a much larger clone's protein, which differs from this DNA's translation at residue 14; a read error is the likely cause, and the protein listed here is the DNA translation. This chain connects TRDV1 to TRDJ4; a possible D gene is TRDD2 (6 bases). Between the trimmed V and J ends, which lost 2 bases and 4 bases, there was a span of 29 bases. This CDR3 region has 19 residues. The germline CDR1 and CDR2 sequences are TSWWSYY and QGS. CDR3 nucleotides: TGTGCTCTTGGGGAATTCCGACGGCCTTCCCCGGCCGGGGTACTACCCCTGATCTTT. This gives the protein CALGEFRRPSPAGVLPLIF.

This clone was found a few times. A single base is all that separates this from a far larger clone, so a read error is likely. This CDR3 is also generated by other DNA sequences in the sample. The chain joins TRDV1 to TRDJ1; a weak D match, TRDD2 (6 bases). This CDR3 comprises 18 residues. The ends were cut back, 4 bases at V and 0 bases at J, with 21 bases in the middle. Germline-derived CDR1 and CDR2 are TSWWSYY and QGS. This CDR3 reads CALGVLLRTGPYTDKLIF. The CDR3 coding sequence is TGTGCTCTTGGGGTCCTACTACGTACCGGGCCCTACACCGATAAACTCATCTTT.

This clone was recorded at least ten times. This likely traces to a read error, being one base from a far larger clone. Distinct nucleotide sequences in the sample also encode this CDR3. The chain links TRDV2 to TRDJ3; 7 bases align to TRDD3. This CDR3 spans 17 amino acids. CDR1 is GEAIGNYY and CDR2 is EKD in the germline V gene. The CDR3 DNA is TGTGCCTGCGACACCGTGGGGGAGACCTGGGACACCCGACAGATGTTTTTC. Translated, it gives CACDTVGETWDTRQMFF.

To note about this clone: Other DNA sequences in the sample encode the same CDR3. The chain couples TRDV2 to TRDJ3, with D maybe TRDD3 (5 bases). The CDR3 extends over 20 amino acids. V was pared by 0 bases and J by 0 bases, with 17 bases between. CDR1 is GEAIGNYY, CDR2 EKD, per germline. CDR3 sequence: CACDTAGTGNGSWDTRQMFF. The DNA for the CDR3 is TGTGCCTGTGACACCGCAGGGACGGGGAACGGCTCCTGGGACACCCGACAGATGTTTTTC.

About this clone itself: This DNA's translation and the protein TCRdb lists, from a much larger clone, do not match at residue 10, likely due to a read error; the protein shown is translated from the DNA. The chain carries TRDV2 and TRDJ3, with TRDD3 identical over 8 bases. The CDR3 is 18 residues long. Looked up from germline, CDR1 is GEAIGNYY and CDR2 is EKD. V lost 2 bases to trimming and J lost 3 bases; unmatched junction nucleotides: 8. The CDR3 protein is CACDSWGNDLWDTRQMFF. CDR3 nucleotide sequence: TGTGCCTGTGACAGCTGGGGGAACGACCTCTGGGACACCCGACAGATGTTTTTC.

As concerns this clone: TCRdb pairs this DNA with a much larger clone's protein that differs at residue 8, likely a read error; the protein shown was translated from the DNA. The chain carries TRDV2 and TRDJ1; D may be TRDD3 (8 bases). Germline V gene lookup returns CDR1 GEAIGNYY and CDR2 EKD. CDR3 size: 18 residues. Trimming cost V 1 base and J 0 bases, with 20 bases left between them. CDR3 protein: CACDTFLLGAKNTDKLIF. The DNA for the CDR3 is TGTGCCTGTGACACGTTCCTACTGGGGGCCAAGAACACCGATAAACTCATCTTT.

With respect to this clone: TCRdb records a much larger clone's protein for this DNA, with a difference at residue 15 that likely arises from a read error; the protein given is the translation of the DNA. This rearrangement joins TRDV1 to TRDJ1; TRDD3 aligns across 11 bases. CDR3 size: 18 residues. The germline V gene encodes CDR1 TSWWSYY and CDR2 QGS. In nucleotides, the CDR3 is TGTGCTCTTGGGAAATACTGGGGGATATACCCGTACACCGATAGACTCATCTTT. This codes for CALGKYWGIYPYTDRLIF.

This clone turned up a few times. Since a far larger clone is one base different, this is likely a read error. Other DNA sequences of this sample code for an identical CDR3. The chain combines TRDV2 with TRDJ1; 7 bases fit TRDD3. Germline V gene lookup returns CDR1 GEAIGNYY and CDR2 EKD. CDR3 length equals 18 residues. The CDR3 DNA is TGTGCCTGTGACAAGTGGGATGGGGGACCGATGTACACCGATAAACTCATCTTC. It is translated as CACDKWDGGPMYTDKLIF.

This clone was recorded a few times. A far larger clone differs by one base, so this is likely a read error. This chain connects TRDV1 to TRDJ3; 8 bases line up with TRDD3. CDR1 is TSWWSYY, CDR2 QGS, per germline. V lost 4 bases and J lost 0; bases outside the gene matches: 23. The CDR3 is made up of 24 amino acids. The CDR3 loop is CALGALASTLTGGLSSWDTRQMFF. The CDR3 nucleotides read TGTGCTCTTGGGGCCCTAGCATCTACACTTACTGGGGGTCTTAGCTCCTGGGACACCCGACAGATGTTTTTC.

Remarks on this clone: The likely explanation is a read error, given a far larger clone one base away. This rearrangement joins TRDV2 to TRDJ1; D possibly matches TRDD2 or TRDD3 (9 bases each). The CDR3 runs to 25 residues. V was clipped by 5 bases and J by 0 bases, with 45 bases between them. Germline V gene lookup returns CDR1 GEAIGNYY and CDR2 EKD. CDR3 coding DNA: TGTGCCTGTGTCCTACGGCCTTCCTACACCCGAGGGGTGGGGGATAACGAGGTGTACACCGATAAACTCATCTTT. Protein product: CACVLRPSYTRGVGDNEVYTDKLIF.

Remarks on this clone: This likely reflects a read error, since a far larger clone is one base away. This chain uses TRDV1 with TRDJ1, with 10 bases matching TRDD3. CDR1 is TSWWSYY and CDR2 is QGS in the germline V gene. Unmatched junction bases numbered 31, after V lost 0 bases and J lost 0 bases. This CDR3 has 26 amino acids. CDR3 sequence reads: CALGELGLLIPTYWGMREEHTDKLIF. The CDR3 DNA reads as TGTGCTCTTGGGGAACTAGGACTCCTTATCCCCACGTACTGGGGGATGCGCGAGGAGCACACCGATAAACTCATCTTT.

This clone has more than one count but fewer than ten. TCRdb attributes to this sequence the protein of a much larger clone, which differs from the DNA translation at residue 5; a read error is likely, and the protein displayed is translated from the DNA. The rearrangement links TRDV2 to TRDJ1, with TRDD3 matching 7 bases. Losses at the gene ends were 2 bases for V and 0 bases for J; bases not matched to a gene: 14. This CDR3 region has 18 residues. Per the germline V gene, CDR1 is GEAIGNYY and CDR2 is EKD. CDR3 protein: CACDRWDGGPMYTDKLIF. Here the CDR3 DNA reads TGTGCCTGTGACAGGTGGGATGGGGGACCGATGTACACCGATAAACTCATCTTT.

Ten or more counts support this clone. The gene calls are TRDV3 and TRDJ1; the match to TRDD3 covers 13 bases. The V gene's germline CDR1 is TVYSNPD and CDR2 GDNSRS (reference sequence). Unmatched junction bases numbered 29, after V lost 5 bases and J lost 2 bases. The CDR3 is 22 residues long. CDR3 sequence (DNA): TGTGCCGGATCGGACACGTACTGGGGGATACGAAAGCCCCTGGGGGGAACCGATAAACTCATCTTT. This sequence encodes CAGSDTYWGIRKPLGGTDKLIF.

This clone is deemed medium-sized (0.01 to 0.1%). This probably arose from a read error, given a far larger clone one base away. Written as DNA, the CDR3 is TGTGCCTGTGACGCCAGGGGGACAGCCGATAAACTCATCTTT. Its translation is CACDARGTADKLIF. The J gene is TRDJ1, the V gene TRDV2; D perhaps matches TRDD3 (6 bases). CDR1 is GEAIGNYY, CDR2 EKD, per germline. The CDR3 consists of 14 residues. V lost 3 bases and J lost 3, with 13 bases in between.

As regards this clone: The protein TCRdb lists belongs to a much larger clone and differs from this DNA's translation at residue 12, which points to a read error; the protein shown is made from the DNA. The rearrangement joins TRDV3 to TRDJ1, with 8 positions matching TRDD3. The CDR3 spans 15 residues. The V and J ends lost 1 base and 10 bases, in that order; junction bases with no gene match: 17. Germline V lookup: CDR1 TVYSNPD, CDR2 GDNSRS (reference sequence). This chain's CDR3 is CAFKSAILGVGGLIF. The DNA for the CDR3 is TGTGCCTTTAAGAGCGCCATACTGGGGGTGGGCGGACTCATCTTT.

This clone was found a few times. The protein in TCRdb stems from a much larger clone and differs at residue 3 from this DNA's translation, likely a read error; here the protein is translated from the DNA. The V call is TRDV3, the J call TRDJ1; tentative D call: TRDD3 (5 bases). The length of the CDR3 is 24 residues. Germline V gives CDR1 TVYSNPD, CDR2 GDNSRS (reference sequence). With 4 bases removed from V and 0 bases from J, the gap between germline ends came to 45 bases. This chain's CDR3 is CASVGTVTFVFNSLPIQDTDKLIF. Written as DNA, the CDR3 is TGTGCCTCTGTGGGGACCGTTACCTTTGTCTTCAATTCACTCCCAATTCAGGACACCGATAAACTCATCTTT. The full variable domain, rest sourced from reference TRDV3 and TRDJ1, is CDKVTQSSPDQTVASGSEVVLLCTYDTVYSNPDLFWYRIRPDYSFQFVFYGDNSRSEGADFTQGRFSVKHILTQKAFHLVISPVRTEDSATYYCASVGTVTFVFNSLPIQDTDKLIFGKGTRVTVEP.

Note on this clone: TCRdb's entry gives the protein of a much larger clone, which mismatches this DNA's translation at residue 4, likely from a read error; the protein reported here is translated from the DNA. The chain uses TRDV2 and TRDJ1; 7 nucleotides agree with TRDD3. The germline CDR1 and CDR2 sequences are GEAIGNYY and EKD. The CDR3 covers 18 residues. V was pared by 5 bases and J by 0 bases, with 17 bases of the junction left unmatched. Here the CDR3 DNA reads TGTGCCTGTGTCAAGTGGGATGGGGGACCGATGTACACCGATAAACTCATCTTT. Encoded protein: CACVKWDGGPMYTDKLIF.

On this clone itself: This DNA translates differently at residue 4 from the TCRdb protein, which is that of a much larger clone; a read error is likely, and the protein shown is the DNA's own translation. The rearrangement uses TRDV2 and TRDJ3, with 9 bases identical to TRDD3. After removal of 5 bases from V and 0 bases from J, the junction contained 10 bases not matched to a gene. This CDR3 has 19 amino acids. Germline CDR1 GEAIGNYY, CDR2 EKD. CDR3 sequence reads: CACGRVLGDASWDTRQMFF. The CDR3 coding sequence is TGTGCCTGTGGCCGCGTACTGGGGGACGCCTCCTGGGACACCCGACAGATGTTTTTC.

Of note for this clone: TCRdb lists the protein of a much larger clone for this DNA, which differs at residue 7, so this is likely a read error; the protein given here is translated from the DNA itself. The chain recombines TRDV2 with TRDJ1; 8 bases align to TRDD3. The junction had 9 bases not matched to a gene; V was cut back by 7 bases and J by 0 bases. Per the germline V gene, CDR1 is GEAIGNYY and CDR2 is EKD. The CDR3 has 15 amino acids. CDR3 amino acids: CACTLGGTYTDKLIF. The CDR3 coding sequence is TGTGCCTGCACACTGGGGGGTACGTACACCGATAAACTCATCTTT.

This clone was seen a handful of times. Since a far larger clone is one base different, this is likely a read error. The chain has TRDV1 and TRDJ1; the match to TRDD3 covers 9 bases. This CDR3 has 17 residues. From germline, CDR1 is TSWWSYY and CDR2 QGS. The CDR3, as DNA: TGTGCTCTTGGCCTCCTTCCCGTACTGGGGGACCTCGATAAACTCACCTTT. The encoded protein is CALGLLPVLGDLDKLTF.

This clone was seen a few times. The CDR3 nucleotides read TGTGCCTGCTCTAGCATGGGGGAACCCTCGATAACCGATAAACTCATCTTT. It specifies CACSSMGEPSITDKLIF. This chain links TRDV2 with TRDJ1, with 7 bases matching TRDD3. Germline V gene data show CDR1 as GEAIGNYY and CDR2 as EKD. J gave up 2 bases and V 7 bases, and 18 bases lay outside the gene matches. The CDR3 has 17 residues.